The 28 T cell receptor beta chains listed next were all sequenced from one sample in a study of shared clonotypes between healthy human individuals. Clones were read by immunoSEQ multiplex PCR, and TCRdb kept only the in-frame ones, dropping some. The sample has some 1,400,000 clones, roughly 97% seen once. Sequenced: naive CD4+ T cells sorted from blood. The subset: CD45RA+ positively selected. These TCRs come from a man aged 30 to 39 in good health.

The V call is TRBV5-4, the J call TRBJ2-3; 9 bases map to TRBD2. The germline CDR1 and CDR2 sequences are SGHNT and YYREEE (reference sequence). CDR3 length: 16 residues. V lost 0 bases and J lost 5; bases outside the gene matches: 7. In DNA form, the CDR3 reads TGTGCCAGCAGCTTGGCGAGTAGCGGGAGTAAAGATACGCAGTATTTT. Translated: CASSLASSGSKDTQYF. The whole variable domain, filled in from reference TRBV5-4 and TRBJ2-3, reads ETGVTQSPTHLIKTRGQQVTLRCSSQSGHNTVSWYQQALGQGPQFIFQYYREEENGRGNFPPRFSGLQFPNYSSELNVNALELDDSALYLCASSLASSGSKDTQYFGPGTRLTVL.

The chain is built from TRBV30 and TRBJ2-2; D unclear. The germline CDR1 and CDR2 sequences are GTSNPN and SVGIG (reference sequence). V was pared by 2 bases and J by 2 bases, with 6 bases between. The CDR3 consists of 13 residues. In DNA form, the CDR3 reads TGTGCCTGGAGTCGGTTTAACACCGGGGAGCTGTTTTTT. Residues: CAWSRFNTGELFF.

The chain links TRBV10-3 to TRBJ2-5; maybe TRBD1 (6 bases). This CDR3 contains 14 residues. From germline, CDR1 is ENHRY and CDR2 SYGVKD. V was pared by 10 bases and J by 6 bases, with 21 bases between. CDR3 bases: TGTGCCACTTGGGACAACAAGGGCGGAAAGACCCAGTACTTC. It encodes CATWDNKGGKTQYF.

The genes are TRBV5-6 and TRBJ2-5; D is possibly TRBD1 or TRBD2 (6 bases each). CDR3 size: 16 residues. V shed 0 bases and J shed 4 bases, with 16 bases lying between them. Germline V CDR1 and CDR2: SGHDT, YYEEEE. For the CDR3, the DNA is TGTGCCAGCAGCTTGGCCCCCCCCAGGGGAGGAGAGACCCAGTACTTC. Translated, it gives CASSLAPPRGGETQYF. Drawing the rest from reference TRBV5-6 and TRBJ2-5, the complete variable domain is DAGVTQSPTHLIKTRGQQVTLRCSPKSGHDTVSWYQQALGQGPQFIFQYYEEEERQRGNFPDRFSGHQFPNYSSELNVNALLLGDSALYLCASSLAPPRGGETQYFGPGTRLLVL.

V and J are TRBV10-2 and TRBJ1-5; 7 bases are shared with TRBD1. CDR1 and CDR2 from the germline V gene are WSHSY and SAAADI. The CDR3 has 13 residues. The ends lost 9 bases at V and 4 bases at J; junction bases unmatched: 6. CDR3 nucleotides: TGCGCCAGTAGGGGACAGCTAAATCAGCCCCAGCATTTT. Its translation: CASRGQLNQPQHF.

In DNA form, the CDR3 reads TGTGCCAGTAGTGCCGGACTGGCCTCCTACGAGCAGTACTTC. Amino acids: CASSAGLASYEQYF. This chain uses TRBV19 with TRBJ2-7, with D possibly TRBD2 on 5 matching bases. Germline V gene data show CDR1 as LNHDA and CDR2 as SQIVND (reference sequence). V was cut by 5 bases and J by 0 bases, with 11 bases left in between. The CDR3 is 14 residues long.

This clone was recorded only once. The chain employs TRBV7-2 and TRBJ2-1; 13 bases fit TRBD2. Germline V lookup: CDR1 SGHTA, CDR2 FQGNSA. This CDR3 spans 15 amino acids. The J segment lost 6 bases and the V segment lost 4 bases, leaving 3 bases of the junction unmatched. The CDR3 here is CASSWGLAGPNEQFF. CDR3 DNA sequence: TGTGCCAGCAGCTGGGGACTAGCGGGACCCAATGAGCAGTTCTTC. Looking up the rest from reference TRBV7-2 and TRBJ2-1 gives the full variable domain: GAGVSQSPSNKVTEKGKDVELRCDPISGHTALYWYRQSLGQGLEFLIYFQGNSAPDKSGLPSDRFSAERTGGSVSTLTIQRTQQEDSAVYLCASSWGLAGPNEQFFGPGTRLTVL.

The gene calls are TRBV5-4 and TRBJ1-5, with D uncertain. Germline loops: CDR1 SGHNT, CDR2 YYREEE (reference sequence). V was cut by 0 bases and J by 7 bases, with 14 bases left in between. CDR3 size: 15 residues. This CDR3 is CASSLGTGVGQPQHF. The CDR3 nucleotides are TGTGCCAGCAGCTTGGGCACGGGTGTCGGCCAGCCCCAGCATTTT.

The V and J genes are TRBV5-4 and TRBJ2-7, with D perhaps matching TRBD2 (6 bases). The V gene lost 3 bases and the J gene lost 4 bases, with 14 bases spanning the gap. This CDR3 contains 14 residues. Germline V gene data show CDR1 as SGHNT and CDR2 as YYREEE (reference sequence). The CDR3 protein is CASSSGLLNYEQYF. CDR3 nucleotides: TGTGCCAGCAGCTCGGGACTCCTCAATTACGAGCAGTACTTC.

The genes are TRBV27 and TRBJ2-7; 8 positions agree with TRBD1. CDR3 length equals 16 residues. Germline-derived CDR1 and CDR2 are MNHEY and SMNVEV (reference sequence). The V and J ends lost 2 bases and 5 bases, in that order; junction bases with no gene match: 11. This CDR3 reads CASSLGGRGRLDEQYF. Written as DNA, the CDR3 is TGTGCCAGCAGTTTAGGGGGCAGGGGGCGCTTAGACGAGCAGTACTTC.

The J gene is TRBJ2-7, the V gene TRBV7-3; D ambiguous. From germline, CDR1 is SGHTA and CDR2 FQGTGA. Trimming removed 5 bases at V and 0 bases at J, with 8 bases between. The CDR3 runs to 13 residues. CDR3 in DNA: TGTGCCAGCAGCCCGCAAGACTCCTACGAGCAGTACTTC. Amino acids: CASSPQDSYEQYF.

The rearrangement links TRBV5-4 to TRBJ2-5, with TRBD1 as a possible D gene (6 bases). V lost 0 bases to trimming and J lost 3 bases, with 12 bases between them. Germline CDR1 and CDR2: SGHNT and YYREEE (reference sequence). This CDR3 region has 15 residues. The DNA for the CDR3 is TGTGCCAGCAGCTTGGGGGGGCAGCGGAAAGAGACCCAGTACTTC. Protein: CASSLGGQRKETQYF.

The chain recombines TRBV2 with TRBJ2-7; D is possibly TRBD1 (6 bases). V was cut by 6 bases and J by 10 bases, with 19 bases left in between. In germline, CDR1 is SNHLY, CDR2 FYNNEI. There are 13 residues in the CDR3. The CDR3, as DNA: TGTGCCAGCAGGAAAGGGACAAGTACATCCCAGTACTTC. Amino acid sequence: CASRKGTSTSQYF.

The genes are TRBV7-8 and TRBJ1-2; unclear D gene. The germline V gene encodes CDR1 SGHVS and CDR2 FQNEAQ. There are 14 residues in the CDR3. Deletions cut 0 bases from V and 9 bases from J, with 14 bases between. The CDR3 spells CASSLAVPGSSYTF. CDR3 in DNA: TGTGCCAGCAGCTTAGCGGTGCCTGGGTCAAGCTACACCTTC.

The chain carries TRBV7-9 and TRBJ1-1; 9 bases match TRBD1. The CDR3 totals 15 residues. Trimming removed 6 bases from V and 0 bases from J; junction bases left unmatched: 5. The germline CDR1 and CDR2 sequences are SEHNR and FQNEAQ (reference sequence). The CDR3 region is CASRTGGSMNTEAFF. In nucleotides, the CDR3 is TGTGCCAGCAGGACAGGGGGGTCGATGAACACTGAAGCTTTCTTT.

J is TRBJ2-2 and V is TRBV28; D possibly uses TRBD1 or TRBD2 (5 bases each). This CDR3 contains 14 residues. Trimming removed 9 bases at V and 1 base at J, with 12 bases between. CDR1 is MDHEN, CDR2 SYDVKM, per germline. This CDR3 is CASTGTVNTGELFF. The CDR3 region has the DNA TGTGCCAGTACCGGGACGGTGAACACCGGGGAGCTGTTTTTT.

The chain combines TRBV5-8 with TRBJ2-7; D is perhaps TRBD1 (5 bases). The V and J ends lost 0 bases and 7 bases respectively, with 11 bases between them. Germline CDR1 and CDR2: SGHTS and YDEGEE. CDR3 length: 13 residues. The CDR3, as DNA: TGTGCCAGCAGCTTGGGACAGCATGGAGAGCAGTACTTC. Its translation: CASSLGQHGEQYF.

The CDR3 DNA sequence: TGTGCCAGTAGCGTCCGGGACCTCCTGCGGCCTGGGGCCAACGTCCTGACTTTC. It yields the protein CASSVRDLLRPGANVLTF. The chain joins TRBV19 to TRBJ2-6; D assignment may be TRBD1 or TRBD2 (5 bases each). Germline V gives CDR1 LNHDA, CDR2 SQIVND (reference sequence). The CDR3 is 18 residues long. V lost 6 bases, J lost 2 bases, and 20 bases lay in between.

The chain carries TRBV9 and TRBJ2-2; D not resolved. CDR1 is SGDLS and CDR2 is YYNGEE in the germline V gene. The CDR3 consists of 17 residues. The ends were cut back, 0 bases at V and 0 bases at J, with 12 bases in the middle. The CDR3 DNA reads as TGTGCCAGCAGCGTAGAGGGTCTCCTAGCGAACACCGGGGAGCTGTTTTTT. Its translation is CASSVEGLLANTGELFF.

The CDR3 protein is CASSVGATGELFF. The CDR3 region has the DNA TGTGCCAGCAGCGTAGGGGCCACCGGGGAGCTGTTTTTT. The J gene is TRBJ2-2, the V gene TRBV9; D is uncertain. The CDR3 spans 13 residues. Trimming removed 0 bases from V and 4 bases from J, with 4 bases in between. CDR1 is SGDLS, CDR2 YYNGEE, per germline. Together with reference TRBV9 and TRBJ2-2, the CDR3 gives the full variable domain: DSGVTQTPKHLITATGQRVTLRCSPRSGDLSVYWYQQSLDQGLQFLIQYYNGEERAKGNILERFSAQQFPDLHSELNLSSLELGDSALYFCASSVGATGELFFGEGSRLTVL.

V is TRBV5-4 and J is TRBJ2-1, with a tentative D call TRBD1 (5 bases). Trimming left V 0 bases short and J 9 bases short, with 10 bases between. In germline, CDR1 is SGHNT, CDR2 YYREEE (reference sequence). The CDR3 runs to 13 residues. The CDR3 DNA reads as TGTGCCAGCAGCTTGGTAGGGGTCGGTGAGCAGTTCTTC. This sequence encodes CASSLVGVGEQFF.

The chain uses TRBV30 and TRBJ1-5; D gene ambiguous. The CDR3 is made up of 14 amino acids. Trimming stripped 0 bases from V and 3 bases from J, with 9 bases between. Germline CDR1 is GTSNPN and CDR2 is SVGIG (reference sequence). The CDR3: CAWSVYGVNQPQHF. For the CDR3, the DNA is TGTGCCTGGAGTGTGTATGGCGTCAATCAGCCCCAGCATTTT.

J is TRBJ2-2 and V is TRBV28; a weak D match, TRBD1 (5 bases). V was shortened by 8 bases and J by 7 bases, with 20 bases between the two germline ends. Germline V gives CDR1 MDHEN, CDR2 SYDVKM. The CDR3 has 15 amino acids. The CDR3 DNA sequence: TGTGCCAGCCTTTCACCTGGCAGGGATAGCGGGGAGCTGTTTTTT. It is translated as CASLSPGRDSGELFF. The variable domain in full, with the rest retrieved from reference TRBV28 and TRBJ2-2, is DVKVTQSSRYLVKRTGEKVFLECVQDMDHENMFWYRQDPGLGLRLIYFSYDVKMKEKGDIPEGYSVSREKKERFSLILESASTNQTSMYLCASLSPGRDSGELFFGEGSRLTVL.

The gene calls are TRBV2 and TRBJ2-5; TRBD2 aligns across 9 bases. The germline V gene has CDR1 SNHLY and CDR2 FYNNEI. The trim removed 3 bases at V and 2 bases at J, leaving 13 bases unmatched. CDR3 length: 18 amino acids. CDR3 nucleotide sequence: TGTGCCAGCAGTGATATCCGGGCGACTAGCGGATCTCAAGAGACCCAGTACTTC. It encodes CASSDIRATSGSQETQYF.

The chain recombines TRBV5-6 with TRBJ2-5; D unclear. The V gene lost 4 bases and the J gene lost 0 bases, with 13 bases spanning the gap. CDR3 length: 15 amino acids. The V gene's germline CDR1 is SGHDT and CDR2 YYEEEE. The DNA of the CDR3 is TGTGCCAGCAGCCGTCAGGCAACGTACCAAGAGACCCAGTACTTC. Encoded protein: CASSRQATYQETQYF.

This chain links TRBV2 with TRBJ2-1; the D gene could be TRBD1 or TRBD2 (5 bases each). The V end lost 6 bases, the J end lost 0 bases, and 9 bases lay between the germline ends. This CDR3 has 14 residues. CDR1 is SNHLY, CDR2 FYNNEI, per germline. For the CDR3, the DNA is TGTGCCAGCAGGGGGGAGTTCTCCTACAATGAGCAGTTCTTC. Translation: CASRGEFSYNEQFF.

CDR3 coding DNA: TGTGCCAGTAGTTTCACCACGGCCCGTGGCTACACCTTC. As protein: CASSFTTARGYTF. This rearrangement joins TRBV19 to TRBJ1-2; D unresolved. The CDR3 runs 13 residues. The V gene lost 5 bases and the J gene lost 7 bases, with 14 bases spanning the gap. CDR1 and CDR2 from the germline V gene are LNHDA and SQIVND (reference sequence).

DNA of the CDR3: TGCGCCAGCAGTCCCACTTCGAAGGGCGGAGATACGCAGTATTTT. It translates to CASSPTSKGGDTQYF. The chain has TRBV10-2 and TRBJ2-3; D is undetermined. CDR1 and CDR2 from the germline V gene are WSHSY and SAAADI. V was shortened by 5 bases and J by 5 bases, with 17 bases between the two germline ends. The CDR3 is made up of 15 amino acids.